These 18 T cell receptor beta chains originate from one sample sequenced in a study of T cell responses to AZD1222 COVID-19 vaccine. The method was immunoSEQ multiplex PCR; TCRdb's version includes in-frame clones alone and lacks a portion of them. Here the sample spans roughly 110,000 clones, around 90% being singletons. The sequenced sample was peripheral blood, obtained 28 days after the second AZD1222 dose. The receptor source for this set is an adult who received the AZD1222 COVID-19 vaccine.

The CDR3 nucleotides read TGCGCCAGCAGCTTAGGGACAGGCCTGACCGAAAAACTGTTTTTT. This sequence encodes CASSLGTGLTEKLFF. V usage is TRBV5-1 and J usage is TRBJ1-4, with 8 positions matching TRBD1. This CDR3 has 15 residues. Germline lookup yields CDR1 SGHRS and CDR2 YFSETQ. The ends lost 2 bases at V and 8 bases at J; junction bases unmatched: 8.

CDR3 region: CASSRTRVETQYF. Written as DNA, the CDR3 is TGTGCCAGCAGTCGGACTAGAGTAGAGACCCAGTACTTC. This chain connects TRBV12-3 or TRBV12-4 to TRBJ2-5, with 7 nucleotides matching TRBD2. The CDR3 loop spans 13 amino acids. Trimming took 5 bases from V and 4 from J; bases not matched to a gene: 4.

V and J are TRBV7-3 and TRBJ2-7; D is perhaps TRBD2 (5 bases). The germline V gene has CDR1 SGHTA and CDR2 FQGTGA. The CDR3 spans 13 residues. The V end was cut by 8 bases, the J end by 3 bases, with 14 bases between. The CDR3 sequence: CASGDGVGYEQYF. CDR3 in DNA: TGTGCCAGCGGCGACGGGGTTGGCTACGAGCAGTACTTC.

The chain carries TRBV5-1 and TRBJ1-1, with 8 bases lining up with TRBD1. Looked up from germline, CDR1 is SGHRS and CDR2 is YFSETQ. Trimming cost V 4 bases and J 0 bases; bases outside gene matches: 11. The CDR3 is 17 amino acids. CDR3 sequence (DNA): TGCGCCAGCAGCCCCCAGGGGGCCCCCAAAATGAACACTGAAGCTTTCTTT. It codes for CASSPQGAPKMNTEAFF.

This clone was detected a few times. The chain couples TRBV11-2 to TRBJ1-5; D unclear. This CDR3 region has 14 residues. The germline gives CDR1 SGHAT, CDR2 FQNNGV. Trimming shortened V by 5 bases and J by 3 bases, and 11 bases separated the two germline ends. The CDR3 DNA is TGTGCCAGCAGCCCGGACTTCCTCAATCAGCCCCAGCATTTT. Its protein product is CASSPDFLNQPQHF.

The genes are TRBV2 and TRBJ1-1, with D possibly matching TRBD1 (5 bases). Germline-derived CDR1 and CDR2 are SNHLY and FYNNEI. This CDR3 is 14 amino acids long. With 3 bases removed from V and 3 bases from J, the gap between germline ends came to 11 bases. The CDR3 coding sequence is TGTGCCAGCAGTGATGGGCAGGGCGACACTGAAGCTTTCTTT. It specifies CASSDGQGDTEAFF.

The rearrangement uses TRBV7-3 and TRBJ1-2, with D possibly matching TRBD1 (5 bases). Trimming removed 5 bases from V and 5 bases from J, with 21 bases in between. This CDR3 is 16 amino acids long. Germline V gene lookup returns CDR1 SGHTA and CDR2 FQGTGA. In nucleotides, the CDR3 is TGTGCCAGCAGCCCGGGGACCGACCGCCCAGGTTATGGCTACACCTTC. Its translation: CASSPGTDRPGYGYTF.

The V and J genes are TRBV5-5 and TRBJ2-3; D is ambiguous. The CDR3 has 13 residues. The germline V gene has CDR1 SGHKS and CDR2 YYEKEE (reference sequence). The germline V and J ends were trimmed by 2 bases and 6 bases, with 10 bases remaining between them. The CDR3: CASSFPRTDTQYF. The CDR3 DNA reads TGTGCCAGCAGCTTTCCAAGGACCGATACGCAGTATTTT.

The chain joins TRBV7-3 to TRBJ2-1; the D is unclear. The germline V gene encodes CDR1 SGHTA and CDR2 FQGTGA. Trimming left V 3 bases short and J 7 bases short, with 10 bases between. The CDR3 extends over 13 amino acids. The CDR3 DNA reads TGTGCCAGCAGCTTGACACCCCCGAATGAGCAGTTCTTC. Amino acid sequence: CASSLTPPNEQFF.

The CDR3 loop reads CASSSGRTTNEKLFF. In DNA, the CDR3 is TGTGCCAGCAGCTCAGGCCGAACAACTAATGAAAAACTGTTTTTT. This chain connects TRBV5-6 to TRBJ1-4; no firm D call. CDR3 size: 15 residues. From germline, CDR1 is SGHDT and CDR2 YYEEEE. V lost 3 bases, J lost 0 bases, and 9 bases lay in between.

The chain carries TRBV9 and TRBJ2-6; D is perhaps TRBD1 (5 bases). V lost 4 bases to trimming and J lost 4 bases, with 12 bases between them. This CDR3 is 15 amino acids long. The germline gives CDR1 SGDLS, CDR2 YYNGEE. Here the CDR3 DNA reads TGTGCCAGCAGCCTAGACAGCTCCGGGGCCAACGTCCTGACTTTC. This gives the protein CASSLDSSGANVLTF.

The V call is TRBV4-1, the J call TRBJ2-7; a possible D gene is TRBD1 (6 bases). V lost 2 bases to trimming and J lost 1 base, with 9 bases between them. CDR1 and CDR2 (germline): MGHRA, YSYEKL. This CDR3 is built from 14 residues. The CDR3 coding sequence is TGCGCCAGCAGCCAAAAACAGGGTTCCTACGAGCAGTACTTC. Translation gives CASSQKQGSYEQYF.

The chain couples TRBV7-3 to TRBJ2-2; D is possibly TRBD1 (6 bases). V lost 5 bases to trimming and J lost 2 bases, with 12 bases between them. The CDR3 loop spans 15 amino acids. Germline V gene lookup returns CDR1 SGHTA and CDR2 FQGTGA. CDR3 in amino acids: CASSQGHKNTGELFF. CDR3 nucleotides: TGTGCCAGCAGCCAGGGACACAAAAACACCGGGGAGCTGTTTTTT. Using reference TRBV7-3 and TRBJ2-2 for the parts outside the CDR3, the full variable domain is GAGVSQTPSNKVTEKGKYVELRCDPISGHTALYWYRQSLGQGPEFLIYFQGTGAADDSGLPNDRFFAVRPEGSVSTLKIQRTERGDSAVYLCASSQGHKNTGELFFGEGSRLTVL.

This CDR3 reads CASSLVRDSAYEQYF. In DNA form, the CDR3 reads TGCGCCAGCAGCTTGGTGCGGGACAGCGCCTACGAGCAGTACTTC. This chain connects TRBV5-1 to TRBJ2-7; TRBD1 might be the D (7 bases). The germline V gene has CDR1 SGHRS and CDR2 YFSETQ. The CDR3 covers 15 residues. Trimming removed 0 bases at V and 2 bases at J, with 12 bases between.

J is TRBJ1-1 and V is TRBV19; 8 bases map to TRBD1. The CDR3 is 15 amino acids. The germline V gene has CDR1 LNHDA and CDR2 SQIVND (reference sequence). The ends lost 6 bases at V and 0 bases at J; junction bases unmatched: 6. The CDR3 coding sequence is TGTGCCAGTAGCGGGACAGGTAACATGAACACTGAAGCTTTCTTT. Translated: CASSGTGNMNTEAFF.

This clone appeared a single time. V gene TRBV7-2 combines with J gene TRBJ1-3; D is possibly TRBD1 (5 bases). The CDR3 extends over 17 amino acids. Germline V gene data show CDR1 as SGHTA and CDR2 as FQGNSA. Trimming took off 0 bases at V and 4 bases at J, with 16 bases between the two ends. CDR3 DNA: TGTGCCAGCAGCTTAGCGCCCACCTCAGGGAAAGGAAACACCATATATTTT. The encoded protein is CASSLAPTSGKGNTIYF. The full variable domain, in which reference TRBV7-2 and TRBJ1-3 provide the parts outside the CDR3, is GAGVSQSPSNKVTEKGKDVELRCDPISGHTALYWYRQSLGQGLEFLIYFQGNSAPDKSGLPSDRFSAERTGGSVSTLTIQRTQQEDSAVYLCASSLAPTSGKGNTIYFGEGSWLTVV.

This sequence joins TRBV5-1 and TRBJ1-5; D unclear. The V end was cut by 1 base, the J end by 8 bases, with 10 bases between. The CDR3 length is 13 residues. The V gene's germline CDR1 is SGHRS and CDR2 YFSETQ. The CDR3 region has the DNA TGCGCCAGCAGCTTGAGGGTCTGCAAGCCCCAGCATTTT. Its protein is CASSLRVCKPQHF. The full variable domain, rest sourced from reference TRBV5-1 and TRBJ1-5, is KAGVTQTPRYLIKTRGQQVTLSCSPISGHRSVSWYQQTPGQGLQFLFEYFSETQRNKGNFPGRFSGRQFSNSRSEMNVSTLELGDSALYLCASSLRVCKPQHFGDGTRLSIL.

The V and J genes are TRBV12-3 or TRBV12-4 and TRBJ1-1; no firm D call. The CDR3 length is 13 residues. V was clipped by 1 base and J by 1 base, with 4 bases between them. The CDR3 is CASSLGRNTEAFF. The CDR3 DNA reads TGTGCCAGCAGTTTAGGGCGGAACACTGAAGCTTTCTTT.